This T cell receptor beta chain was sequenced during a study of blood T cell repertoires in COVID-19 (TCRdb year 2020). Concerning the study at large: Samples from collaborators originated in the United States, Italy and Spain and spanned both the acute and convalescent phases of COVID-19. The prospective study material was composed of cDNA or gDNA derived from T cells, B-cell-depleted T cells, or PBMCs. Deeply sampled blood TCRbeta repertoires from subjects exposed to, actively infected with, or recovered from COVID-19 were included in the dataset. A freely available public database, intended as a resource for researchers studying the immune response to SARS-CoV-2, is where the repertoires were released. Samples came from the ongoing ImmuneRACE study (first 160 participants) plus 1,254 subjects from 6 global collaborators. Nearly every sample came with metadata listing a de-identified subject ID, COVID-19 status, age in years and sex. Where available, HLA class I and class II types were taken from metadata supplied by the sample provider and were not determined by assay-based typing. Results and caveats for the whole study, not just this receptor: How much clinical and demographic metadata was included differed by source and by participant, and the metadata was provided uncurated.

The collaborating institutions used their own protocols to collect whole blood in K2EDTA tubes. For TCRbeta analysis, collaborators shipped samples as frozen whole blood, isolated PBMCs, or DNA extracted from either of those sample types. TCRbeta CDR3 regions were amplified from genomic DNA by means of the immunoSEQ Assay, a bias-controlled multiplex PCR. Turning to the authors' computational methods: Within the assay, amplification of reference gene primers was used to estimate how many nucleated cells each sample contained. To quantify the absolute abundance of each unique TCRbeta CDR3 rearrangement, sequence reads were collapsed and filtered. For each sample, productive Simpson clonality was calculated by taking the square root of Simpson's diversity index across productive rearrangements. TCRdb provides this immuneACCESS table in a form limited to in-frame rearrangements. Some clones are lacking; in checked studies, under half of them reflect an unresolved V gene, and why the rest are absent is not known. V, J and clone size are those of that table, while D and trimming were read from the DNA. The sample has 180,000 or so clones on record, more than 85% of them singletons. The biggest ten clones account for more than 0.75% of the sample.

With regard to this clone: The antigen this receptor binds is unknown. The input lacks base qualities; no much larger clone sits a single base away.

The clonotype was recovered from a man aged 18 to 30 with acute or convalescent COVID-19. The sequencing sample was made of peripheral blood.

The sequenced DNA is TGCAGCGTTATGACAGGGGGCATCTATGGCTACACCTTC. This gives the protein CSVMTGGIYGYTF. Recombination connected TRBV29-1 to TRBJ1-2; 10 bases in between match TRBD1. The CDR3 goes from the cysteine to the phenylalanine over 13 residues. The only DNA kept is the CDR3, 39 bases in frame from the first base. Based on the germline V gene, the CDR1 and CDR2 sequences are SQVTM and ANQGSEA. V has 5 bases trimmed and J has 4 bases trimmed; junction bases matching no gene number 4.